This is a list of T cell receptor beta chains from one sample in a study of cytomegalovirus exposure and HLA in healthy donors. The method was immunoSEQ multiplex PCR; TCRdb's version includes in-frame clones alone and lacks a portion of them. This table has 150,000 to 200,000 clones, 55% to 75% appearing once. Sequencing used PBMCs. The source of these receptors is a human donor in good health. Each CDR3 is given without its conserved first and last residue. D genes are given only for firm matches.

CDR3aa: ASFEGHGNYGYT
v_gene: TRBV2
j_gene: TRBJ1-2
d_gene: NA

CDR3aa: ASSQDPSQAKEQY
v_gene: TRBV4-1
j_gene: TRBJ2-5
d_gene: NA

CDR3aa: ASSPTTSGGTAYEQY
v_gene: TRBV5-1
j_gene: TRBJ2-7
d_gene: TRBD2

CDR3aa: ASSPRQGLNEKLF
v_gene: TRBV7-9
j_gene: TRBJ1-4
d_gene: TRBD1

CDR3aa: AWSGNGAGVPYEQY
v_gene: TRBV30
j_gene: TRBJ2-7
d_gene: NA

CDR3aa: ASSITPLRGELF
v_gene: TRBV19
j_gene: TRBJ2-2
d_gene: NA

CDR3aa: ASSEAPGGDGGELF
v_gene: TRBV6-1
j_gene: TRBJ2-2
d_gene: NA

CDR3aa: ASSVVPGGPETQY
v_gene: TRBV9
j_gene: TRBJ2-5
d_gene: TRBD1

CDR3aa: ASSTAGFFF
v_gene: TRBV19
j_gene: TRBJ1-1
d_gene: NA

CDR3aa: ASSAPGSSTGELF
v_gene: TRBV19
j_gene: TRBJ2-2
d_gene: NA

CDR3aa: TSSQEGGDLYTDTQY
v_gene: TRBV1
j_gene: TRBJ2-3
d_gene: NA

CDR3aa: ATSGNEKLF
v_gene: TRBV6-6
j_gene: TRBJ1-4
d_gene: NA

CDR3aa: ASSDTGTPNTEAF
v_gene: TRBV6-1
j_gene: TRBJ1-1
d_gene: NA

CDR3aa: ASSITGNYEQY
v_gene: TRBV19
j_gene: TRBJ2-7
d_gene: NA

CDR3aa: ACSSSYEQY
v_gene: TRBV30
j_gene: TRBJ2-7
d_gene: NA

CDR3aa: ASSQEGRAGGKNIQY
v_gene: TRBV4-1
j_gene: TRBJ2-4
d_gene: TRBD2

CDR3aa: ASSVGGQGPLE
v_gene: TRBV9
j_gene: TRBJ2-7
d_gene: TRBD1

CDR3aa: ASSLSGNTGELF
v_gene: TRBV7-2
j_gene: TRBJ2-2
d_gene: NA

CDR3aa: ASSRGGLDNNEQF
v_gene: TRBV5-1
j_gene: TRBJ2-1
d_gene: TRBD2

CDR3aa: ASSWTGRNTEAF
v_gene: TRBV11-2
j_gene: TRBJ1-1
d_gene: TRBD1

CDR3aa: ASSLVGYMNTEAF
v_gene: TRBV5-8
j_gene: TRBJ1-1
d_gene: NA

CDR3aa: ASSFLRQTGELF
v_gene: TRBV7-6
j_gene: TRBJ2-2
d_gene: NA

CDR3aa: ASSKWTGDNQPQH
v_gene: TRBV6-1
j_gene: TRBJ1-5
d_gene: TRBD1

CDR3aa: ASTGRDRDTQY
v_gene: TRBV2
j_gene: TRBJ2-3
d_gene: TRBD1

CDR3aa: ASSYGTRTEQY
v_gene: TRBV6-6
j_gene: TRBJ2-7
d_gene: TRBD2

CDR3aa: ASSLLAQEDTQY
v_gene: TRBV13
j_gene: TRBJ2-3
d_gene: NA

CDR3aa: ASSLMAGNTEAF
v_gene: TRBV7-3
j_gene: TRBJ1-1
d_gene: NA

CDR3aa: ASSTRQGGNEKLF
v_gene: TRBV6-5
j_gene: TRBJ1-4
d_gene: TRBD1

CDR3aa: ASSQARLVGGQETQY
v_gene: TRBV14
j_gene: TRBJ2-5
d_gene: TRBD2

CDR3aa: ASSSTSVRTDTQY
v_gene: TRBV7-9
j_gene: TRBJ2-3
d_gene: TRBD2

CDR3aa: ASSSGLADHVRAGELF
v_gene: TRBV7-9
j_gene: TRBJ2-2
d_gene: TRBD2

CDR3aa: AVKGAGDYEQY
v_gene: TRBV2
j_gene: TRBJ2-7
d_gene: NA

CDR3aa: ASSSAGAQETQY
v_gene: TRBV6-1
j_gene: TRBJ2-5
d_gene: NA

CDR3aa: SVGTGGGQPQH
v_gene: TRBV29-1
j_gene: TRBJ1-5
d_gene: TRBD1

CDR3aa: ASSQDRGGSYEQY
v_gene: TRBV4-1
j_gene: TRBJ2-7
d_gene: TRBD2

CDR3aa: ASSYSSQSNSPLH
v_gene: TRBV6-5
j_gene: TRBJ1-6
d_gene: NA

CDR3aa: ASSLAVGGSSAF
v_gene: TRBV7-9
j_gene: TRBJ1-1
d_gene: NA

CDR3aa: ASSPMWRGGTRNEQF
v_gene: TRBV7-8
j_gene: TRBJ2-1
d_gene: TRBD2

CDR3aa: ASTGLADYNEQF
v_gene: TRBV10-2
j_gene: TRBJ2-1
d_gene: TRBD2

CDR3aa: ASTRRGRGGDTQY
v_gene: TRBV6-5
j_gene: TRBJ2-3
d_gene: TRBD2

CDR3aa: ASRQQGATNEKLF
v_gene: TRBV6-5
j_gene: TRBJ1-4
d_gene: TRBD1

CDR3aa: AISESMGRGITEAF
v_gene: TRBV10-3
j_gene: TRBJ1-1
d_gene: NA

CDR3aa: ASSIGGGGANSYEQY
v_gene: TRBV19
j_gene: NA
d_gene: NA

CDR3aa: ASSFRAGGTGTEAF
v_gene: TRBV27
j_gene: TRBJ1-1
d_gene: TRBD1

CDR3aa: ASRTGATNEQY
v_gene: TRBV27
j_gene: TRBJ2-7
d_gene: TRBD1

CDR3aa: ASSRQGVGNTIY
v_gene: TRBV2
j_gene: TRBJ1-3
d_gene: TRBD1

CDR3aa: ASSFSRGAGNTIY
v_gene: TRBV5-6
j_gene: TRBJ1-3
d_gene: NA

CDR3aa: ASSLAYETQY
v_gene: TRBV5-1
j_gene: TRBJ2-5
d_gene: NA

CDR3aa: ASSYRQSNSPLH
v_gene: TRBV6-5
j_gene: TRBJ1-6
d_gene: NA

CDR3aa: ASSLVSEGGYT
v_gene: TRBV11-2
j_gene: TRBJ1-2
d_gene: NA

CDR3aa: ASSDREWSKNIQY
v_gene: TRBV25-1
j_gene: TRBJ2-4
d_gene: NA